This TCR beta chain was documented in a study of T-cell memory formation after mild COVID-19. Study in general: TCR clusters were mostly confined to one donor each.

MiXCR, run by TCRdb on the 5' RACE reads, gives a single entry per CDR3 protein. This table has 300,000 to 400,000 distinct CDR3 sequences, 25% to 30% appearing once. In its sample, this clonotype was seen once. The CDR3 spans 16 residues. Germline V CDR1 and CDR2: SGHDT, YYEEEE. V was clipped by 4 bases and J by 4 bases, with 17 bases between them. The origin of this receptor is an adult woman who had mild COVID-19 (a few samples of this study predate the infection). Cell type and time point are not known. Sequenced: PBMCs or a T cell subset sorted from them (not recorded which). The rearrangement uses TRBV5-6 and TRBJ2-2; possibly TRBD2 for D (7 bases). The chain's CDR3 is CASSPSGGLVTGELFF. The CDR3 DNA is TGTGCCAGCAGCCCGTCGGGGGGCCTGGTCACCGGGGAGCTGTTTTTT.